The rows below give T cell receptor beta chains drawn from one sample of a study of early T cells in non-severe SARS-CoV-2 infection. TCRdb used MiXCR to reprocess the 5' RACE reads, holding one entry per CDR3 protein. Among 40,000 or so distinct CDR3 sequences, nearly 6% were seen once, and the ten largest hold 7.6%. The source material was whole blood. Receptors originate from an adult who was a healthcare worker with PCR-confirmed SARS-CoV-2 infection or an uninfected control (not recorded which). Both conserved end residues are part of each CDR3. Each record gives: clone size, D gene, J gene, V gene, CDR3 protein, CDR3 DNA. A D gene is named only where the DNA matches it firmly. Size tells how often a clone was seen (once, few, many) or the class of an expanded clone, and some rows leave it out.

clone size: few; D gene: .; J gene: TRBJ2-7; V gene: TRBV6-5; CDR3 protein: CASSRQRPGEQYF; CDR3 DNA: TGTGCCAGCAGCCGACAAAGGCCTGGCGAGCAGTACTTC
clone size: many; D gene: TRBD1; J gene: TRBJ2-1; V gene: TRBV5-1; CDR3 protein: CASSLGVGTGRGNEQFF; CDR3 DNA: TGCGCCAGCAGCTTGGGGGTAGGGACAGGGCGCGGCAATGAGCAGTTCTTC
clone size: many; D gene: .; J gene: TRBJ2-6; V gene: TRBV5-1; CDR3 protein: CASSLDPLRLSGANVLTF; CDR3 DNA: TGCGCCAGCAGCTTAGACCCCCTCCGCCTCTCGGGGGCCAACGTCCTGACTTTC
clone size: many; D gene: TRBD1; J gene: TRBJ1-5; V gene: TRBV6-4; CDR3 protein: CASSDRGLSNQPQHF; CDR3 DNA: TGTGCCAGCAGTGACAGGGGGCTCAGCAATCAGCCCCAGCATTTT
clone size: many; D gene: .; J gene: TRBJ2-6; V gene: TRBV4-1; CDR3 protein: CASSQDPVEGVGANVLTF; CDR3 DNA: TGCGCCAGCAGCCAAGATCCTGTCGAGGGTGTGGGGGCCAACGTCCTGACTTTC
clone size: many; D gene: .; J gene: TRBJ2-3; V gene: TRBV12-3/TRBV12-4; CDR3 protein: CASSFPGTHTDTQYF; CDR3 DNA: TGTGCCAGCAGTTTCCCCGGGACTCACACAGATACGCAGTATTTT
clone size: many; D gene: .; J gene: TRBJ1-1; V gene: TRBV27; CDR3 protein: CASSLQGDGKAFF; CDR3 DNA: TGTGCCAGCAGCCTACAGGGAGATGGAAAAGCTTTCTTT
clone size: many; D gene: .; J gene: TRBJ2-5; V gene: TRBV18; CDR3 protein: CASSPLGLLQETQYF; CDR3 DNA: TGTGCCAGCTCACCACTGGGGCTACTCCAAGAGACCCAGTACTTC
clone size: few; D gene: .; J gene: TRBJ1-2; V gene: TRBV6-5; CDR3 protein: CASSYSLAGGYTF; CDR3 DNA: TGTGCCAGCAGTTACTCCCTAGCTGGGGGCTACACCTTC
clone size: many; D gene: .; J gene: TRBJ2-7; V gene: TRBV12-3/TRBV12-4; CDR3 protein: CASSLPDIRREQYF; CDR3 DNA: TGTGCCAGCAGTTTACCTGACATTCGGCGGGAGCAGTACTTC
clone size: many; D gene: TRBD2; J gene: TRBJ2-1; V gene: TRBV6-5; CDR3 protein: CACMPRTSGNEQFF; CDR3 DNA: TGTGCCTGCATGCCCCGGACTAGCGGGAATGAGCAGTTCTTC
clone size: many; D gene: TRBD2; J gene: TRBJ2-7; V gene: TRBV2; CDR3 protein: CASSGGLAGLEQYF; CDR3 DNA: TGTGCCAGCAGTGGCGGACTAGCGGGTCTCGAGCAGTACTTC
clone size: many; D gene: TRBD1; J gene: TRBJ2-3; V gene: TRBV29-1; CDR3 protein: CSAVYRDRGGINLRGDTQYF; CDR3 DNA: TGCAGCGCTGTTTACCGGGACAGGGGCGGAATTAATCTTCGGGGAGATACGCAGTATTTT
clone size: few; D gene: .; J gene: TRBJ2-2; V gene: TRBV3-1; CDR3 protein: CASSQRQAFNTGELFF; CDR3 DNA: TGTGCCAGCAGCCAACGCCAGGCCTTTAACACCGGGGAGCTGTTTTTT
clone size: many; D gene: .; J gene: TRBJ2-7; V gene: TRBV6-4; CDR3 protein: CASAAGAAGEQYF; CDR3 DNA: TGTGCCAGCGCCGCCGGGGCTGCGGGGGAGCAGTACTTC
clone size: many; D gene: TRBD1; J gene: TRBJ2-4; V gene: TRBV4-1; CDR3 protein: CASSHPPGQGANIQYF; CDR3 DNA: TGCGCCAGCAGCCATCCTCCGGGACAGGGGGCAAACATTCAGTACTTC
clone size: .; D gene: .; J gene: TRBJ2-3; V gene: TRBV27; CDR3 protein: CASSFYKGSDTQYF; CDR3 DNA: TGTGCCAGCAGTTTTTATAAGGGGTCGGATACGCAGTATTTT
clone size: many; D gene: .; J gene: TRBJ2-7; V gene: TRBV5-4; CDR3 protein: CASSLFAGEQYF; CDR3 DNA: TGTGCCAGCAGCTTATTCGCGGGCGAGCAGTACTTC